Following are 26 T cell receptor beta chains from one sample sequenced in a study of cytomegalovirus exposure and HLA in healthy donors. The primer mix had 60 Vbeta and 13 Jbeta primers. Repertoires were generated with immunoSEQ multiplex PCR, while TCRdb's copy carries only in-frame clones and drops some. The sample consists of approximately 140,000 clones, around 73% of them appearing once. Sequenced sample: PBMCs. The receptors were gathered from a human donor in good health.

This rearrangement joins TRBV7-9 to TRBJ2-5, with TRBD1 identical over 8 bases. This CDR3 region has 17 residues. The V gene end was trimmed by 0 bases and the J gene end by 5 bases; junction bases not matched to a gene: 11. Looked up from germline, CDR1 is SEHNR and CDR2 is FQNEAQ (reference sequence). The CDR3: CASSLAGTGFFWETQYF. DNA for the CDR3: TGTGCCAGCAGCTTAGCAGGGACAGGCTTTTTTTGGGAGACCCAGTACTTC.

The J gene is TRBJ2-1, the V gene TRBV5-1; 15 bases line up with TRBD2. V trimming: 1 base; J trimming: 0 bases; junction bases outside the gene matches: 5. Germline V gives CDR1 SGHRS, CDR2 YFSETQ. This CDR3 region has 19 residues. The CDR3 DNA reads TGCGCCAGCAGCTTGATGGGACTAGCGGGAGGACTCTCCTACAATGAGCAGTTCTTC. Amino acids: CASSLMGLAGGLSYNEQFF.

This chain connects TRBV7-2 to TRBJ1-2; 7 nucleotides line up with TRBD1. J lost 4 bases, V lost 5 bases, and 10 bases had no gene match. This CDR3 spans 15 amino acids. Germline V gives CDR1 SGHTA, CDR2 FQGNSA. The CDR3 is CASSARQGSFYGYTF. The CDR3 region has the DNA TGTGCCAGCAGCGCCAGACAGGGATCCTTCTATGGCTACACCTTC.

This clone turned up a few times. The V call is TRBV19, the J call TRBJ1-6, with D possibly TRBD1 on 5 matching bases. Germline CDR1 and CDR2: LNHDA and SQIVND (reference sequence). The V and J ends lost 2 bases and 5 bases respectively, with 10 bases between them. The CDR3 totals 15 residues. CDR3 nucleotide sequence: TGTGCCAGTAGTATACAGGGCGCAAATAATTCACCCCTCCACTTT. Translated: CASSIQGANNSPLHF.

J is TRBJ2-7 and V is TRBV6-6; TRBD1 is a possible D gene (5 bases). The ends were cut back, 8 bases at V and 2 bases at J, with 10 bases in the middle. The germline gives CDR1 MNHNY, CDR2 SVGAGI (reference sequence). The CDR3 extends over 12 amino acids. The CDR3 loop reads CASGDSAYEQYF. The CDR3 bases are TGTGCCAGCGGTGACAGCGCCTACGAGCAGTACTTC.

This clone came up once. The J gene is TRBJ2-6, the V gene TRBV6-6; D is unclear. This CDR3 is built from 13 residues. Germline CDR1 reads MNHNY; CDR2 reads SVGAGI (reference sequence). The V end lost 6 bases, the J end lost 11 bases, and 14 bases lay between the germline ends. The DNA for the CDR3 is TGTGCCAGCAGCCACCCCAATACGGACGTCCTGACTTTC. Translating gives CASSHPNTDVLTF.

The genes are TRBV6-4 and TRBJ2-7; 10 nucleotides align to TRBD1. V shed 5 bases, J shed 3 bases, and the junction held 1 base outside the gene matches. The CDR3 is 13 residues long. Germline loops: CDR1 MRHNA, CDR2 SNTAGT. The CDR3 sequence: CASSRDRGYEQYF. CDR3 sequence (DNA): TGTGCCAGCAGTCGGGACAGGGGCTACGAGCAGTACTTC.

V gene TRBV5-1 combines with J gene TRBJ2-3, with unresolved D. Germline CDR1 is SGHRS and CDR2 is YFSETQ. The CDR3 is 15 amino acids. Trimming cost V 2 bases and J 1 base, with 11 bases left between them. CDR3 protein: CASSFVRKGTDTQYF. CDR3 nucleotide sequence: TGCGCCAGCAGCTTCGTCAGAAAAGGCACAGATACGCAGTATTTT.

The CDR3 nucleotides read TGTGCCAGCAGGCCCGAAGGCCGGGGGGCCTTTGGGGCAGCTTTCTTT. It translates to CASRPEGRGAFGAAFF. The chain recombines TRBV27 with TRBJ1-1, with D perhaps matching TRBD1 (6 bases). CDR1 is MNHEY, CDR2 SMNVEV, per germline (reference sequence). The CDR3 consists of 16 residues. Between the trimmed V and J ends, which lost 6 bases and 10 bases, there was a span of 27 bases.

The V call is TRBV7-9, the J call TRBJ1-2, with 9 bases aligning to TRBD1. CDR1 SEHNR and CDR2 FQNEAQ come from the germline V gene (reference sequence). V was clipped by 3 bases and J by 0 bases; unmatched bases: 5. The length of the CDR3 is 16 residues. CDR3 region: CASSLGQGLANYGYTF. The DNA of the CDR3 is TGTGCCAGCAGCTTGGGACAGGGACTAGCTAACTATGGCTACACCTTC.

This CDR3 reads CASSLETGRRHF. In DNA form, the CDR3 reads TGTGCCAGCAGCTTAGAAACAGGGCGAAGGCATTTT. The rearrangement joins TRBV7-2 to TRBJ1-5; weak D call: TRBD1 (6 bases). The CDR3 is made up of 12 amino acids. Trimming removed 1 base from V and 15 bases from J, with 13 bases in between. Per the germline V gene, CDR1 is SGHTA and CDR2 is FQGNSA.

As to this clone: A junction end diverges from the germline sequence, so it may reflect a read error. The chain uses TRBV27 and TRBJ2-1; 7 bases agree with TRBD1. Germline V CDR1 and CDR2: MNHEY, SMNVEV (reference sequence). CDR3 length: 12 residues. CDR3 region: CAGSWTGNEQFF. In DNA form, the CDR3 reads TGTGCCGGCAGTTGGACAGGCAATGAGCAGTTCTTC.

The V and J genes are TRBV21-1 and TRBJ2-7; the table names TRBD2, a call not compared with the DNA. TRBV21-1 is a pseudogene segment. The CDR3 consists of 14 residues. The CDR3 loop is CASSERTSGYEQYF. CDR3 bases: TGTGCCAGCAGCGAGAGGACTAGCGGCTACGAGCAGTACTTC.

The chain couples TRBV4-3 to TRBJ2-1; 9 nucleotides line up with TRBD2. V trimming: 1 base; J trimming: 4 bases; junction bases outside the gene matches: 11. Per the germline V gene, CDR1 is LGHNA and CDR2 is YSLEER. The CDR3 runs 18 residues. The CDR3 DNA follows: TGCGCCAGCAGCCAAGGGGGGACCCTAGCGGGGCTTTACAATGAGCAGTTCTTC. Translated: CASSQGGTLAGLYNEQFF.

The chain has TRBV7-3 and TRBJ1-2, with 8 bases lining up with TRBD1. The CDR3 consists of 13 residues. V gave up 5 bases and J gave up 6 bases; unmatched junction bases: 5. Per germline, CDR1 SGHTA and CDR2 FQGTGA. Here the CDR3 reads CASSRTGLNGYTF. CDR3 in DNA: TGTGCCAGCAGCCGGACAGGGTTAAATGGCTACACCTTC.

The chain links TRBV7-8 to TRBJ2-2; possibly TRBD1 for D (7 bases). The V gene lost 4 bases and the J gene lost 4 bases, with 13 bases spanning the gap. CDR3 size: 15 residues. The V gene's germline CDR1 is SGHVS and CDR2 FQNEAQ. The CDR3 region is CASSSVQGGTGELFF. The CDR3 bases are TGTGCCAGCAGCTCGGTGCAGGGGGGCACCGGGGAGCTGTTTTTT.

Note on this clone: The junction shows a germline mismatch at one end, possibly a read error. The chain has TRBV7-7 and TRBJ1-1, with D unresolved. Germline V CDR1 and CDR2: SSHAT, FNYEAQ (reference sequence). The CDR3 contains 13 residues. This chain's CDR3 is CASSLAAGTEAFF. The CDR3 DNA sequence: TGTGCTAGCAGCTTAGCGGCTGGCACTGAAGCTTTCTTT.

This chain links TRBV7-9 with TRBJ2-5, with 8 bases that match TRBD1. The J call is doubtful: the DNA matches TRBJ2-7 better. The CDR3 loop spans 13 amino acids. Germline assignment: CDR1 SEHNR and CDR2 FQNEAQ (reference sequence). CDR3 protein: CASSFLGQGEQYF. The CDR3 bases are TGTGCCAGCAGCTTCCTCGGACAGGGCGAGCAGTACTTC.

In this sample, this clone turned up a few times. The chain combines TRBV2 with TRBJ2-7, with a tentative D call TRBD2 (5 bases). The CDR3 has 14 residues. Germline CDR1 is SNHLY and CDR2 is FYNNEI. The V and J ends lost 4 bases and 0 bases respectively, with 10 bases between them. CDR3 nucleotide sequence: TGTGCCAGCAGTGGACGGACTCCCTCCTACGAGCAGTACTTC. This codes for CASSGRTPSYEQYF. Complete variable domain (other parts from reference TRBV2 and TRBJ2-7): EPEVTQTPSHQVTQMGQEVILRCVPISNHLYFYWYRQILGQKVEFLVSFYNNEISEKSEIFDDQFSVERPDGSNFTLKIRSTKLEDSAMYFCASSGRTPSYEQYFGPGTRLTVT.

The chain has TRBV27 and TRBJ1-2; no firm D call. Trimming took 5 bases from V and 6 from J, leaving 10 bases between them. This CDR3 comprises 12 residues. In germline, CDR1 is MNHEY, CDR2 SMNVEV (reference sequence). The CDR3 is CASSKGVDGYTF. For the CDR3, the DNA is TGTGCCAGCAGTAAGGGAGTTGATGGCTACACCTTC.

The chain links TRBV2 to TRBJ2-7; unclear D gene. The germline gives CDR1 SNHLY, CDR2 FYNNEI. The germline V and J ends were trimmed by 7 bases and 0 bases, with 16 bases remaining between them. This CDR3 is 15 amino acids long. The chain's CDR3 is CASIPAVWSSYEQYF. The DNA for the CDR3 is TGTGCCAGCATCCCCGCTGTCTGGAGCTCCTACGAGCAGTACTTC.

This clone has more than one count but fewer than ten. The chain joins TRBV19 to TRBJ2-2; weak D call: TRBD2 (7 bases). The CDR3 is 15 residues long. Trimming shortened V by 5 bases and J by 6 bases, and 16 bases separated the two germline ends. From germline, CDR1 is LNHDA and CDR2 SQIVND (reference sequence). CDR3 nucleotides: TGTGCCAGTAGTCCCGGAGGGGGGGCTCCCGGGGAGCTGTTTTTT. Its protein product is CASSPGGGAPGELFF.

V is TRBV7-9 and J is TRBJ2-5, with a possible D match to TRBD1 (6 bases). The germline V and J ends were trimmed by 3 bases and 5 bases, with 10 bases remaining between them. CDR1 SEHNR and CDR2 FQNEAQ come from the germline V gene (reference sequence). The CDR3 extends over 13 amino acids. In nucleotides, the CDR3 is TGTGCCAGCAGCTTGAACAGGGTCGAGACCCAGTACTTC. This encodes CASSLNRVETQYF.

The CDR3 sequence: CASSYPTGNTEAFF. In DNA, the CDR3 is TGTGCCAGCAGCTATCCGACGGGGAACACTGAAGCTTTCTTT. This sequence joins TRBV5-6 and TRBJ1-1; the D is unclear. The CDR3 length is 14 residues. Trimming left V 3 bases short and J 1 base short, with 10 bases between. CDR1 and CDR2 from the germline V gene are SGHDT and YYEEEE.

V is TRBV9 and J is TRBJ2-5, with TRBD2 identical over 12 bases. The CDR3 has 16 residues. Losses at the gene ends were 3 bases for V and 2 bases for J; bases not matched to a gene: 5. Germline V gene lookup returns CDR1 SGDLS and CDR2 YYNGEE. The CDR3 reads CASSALGTSGQETQYF. The CDR3, as DNA: TGTGCCAGCAGCGCATTAGGGACTAGCGGGCAAGAGACCCAGTACTTC.

The rearrangement links TRBV5-1 to TRBJ1-6; the match to TRBD1 covers 7 bases. V shed 4 bases, J shed 4 bases, and the junction held 5 bases outside the gene matches. The CDR3 runs 15 residues. CDR1 SGHRS and CDR2 YFSETQ come from the germline V gene. CDR3 sequence: CASSRDRAYNSPLHF. CDR3 bases: TGCGCCAGCAGCCGTGACAGGGCTTATAATTCACCCCTCCACTTT.